These 24 T cell receptor beta chains were all obtained from the same sample, sequenced in a study of neoadjuvant anti-PD-1 for oral cavity cancer. Time point noted: after neoadjuvant nivolumab, at surgical resection. Assay used: immunoSEQ multiplex PCR; TCRdb lists only in-frame clones, some missing. The sample shows more than 8,000 clones, under 70% of them seen only once. The specimen was PBMCs, collected after nivolumab (anti-PD-1) treatment. These receptors all come from a person between 40 and 85 years old with oral cavity squamous cell carcinoma.

This clone occurred once. The chain has TRBV5-8 and TRBJ1-1, with TRBD1 as a possible D gene (5 bases). In germline, CDR1 is SGHTS, CDR2 YDEGEE. V was shortened by 4 bases and J by 0 bases, with 16 bases between the two germline ends. There are 16 residues in the CDR3. CDR3 sequence reads: CASSGGLEQVNTEAFF. As DNA, the CDR3 is TGTGCCAGCAGCGGCGGTTTGGAACAGGTGAACACTGAAGCTTTCTTT.

Only a few counts were recorded for this clone. The chain joins TRBV6-5 to TRBJ2-2, with unresolved D. There are 14 residues in the CDR3. CDR1 is MNHEY, CDR2 SVGAGI, per germline. V dropped 7 bases and J dropped 1 base, with 10 bases sitting between them. The CDR3 DNA reads TGTGCCAGCAAACCCCGCAGGAACACCGGGGAGCTGTTTTTT. It is translated as CASKPRRNTGELFF.

This clone was found once. The chain uses TRBV30 and TRBJ1-1, with D possibly being TRBD1 (5 bases). V shed 4 bases and J shed 6 bases, with 15 bases lying between them. CDR3 length: 13 residues. Germline V CDR1 and CDR2: GTSNPN, SVGIG (reference sequence). The CDR3 loop reads CAWMRGGLSEAFF. The CDR3 DNA reads as TGTGCCTGGATGCGGGGGGGTCTGTCTGAAGCTTTCTTT.

J is TRBJ2-3 and V is TRBV10-3; a possible D gene is TRBD2 (5 bases). The CDR3 contains 14 residues. V shed 3 bases and J shed 2 bases, with 9 bases lying between them. Germline assignment: CDR1 ENHRY and CDR2 SYGVKD. Here the CDR3 DNA reads TGTGCCATCAGTGACCACGGGGACACAGATACGCAGTATTTT. It specifies CAISDHGDTDTQYF.

The genes are TRBV6-5 and TRBJ1-2, with no clear D. V was pared by 3 bases and J by 4 bases, with 9 bases between. The CDR3 length is 13 residues. The germline CDR1 and CDR2 sequences are MNHEY and SVGAGI. The CDR3 loop reads CASSYGSGYGYTF. The DNA for the CDR3 is TGTGCCAGCAGTTATGGGTCGGGCTATGGCTACACCTTC.

The V and J genes are TRBV7-3 and TRBJ2-3; 14 nucleotides align to TRBD2. The V and J ends lost 5 bases and 4 bases, in that order; junction bases with no gene match: 2. Looked up from germline, CDR1 is SGHTA and CDR2 is FQGTGA. CDR3 size: 15 residues. Written as DNA, the CDR3 is TGTGCCAGCAGCCGGGGACTAGCGGGAGCAGATACGCAGTATTTT. The encoded protein is CASSRGLAGADTQYF. Filled out from reference TRBV7-3 and TRBJ2-3, the complete variable domain reads GAGVSQTPSNKVTEKGKYVELRCDPISGHTALYWYRQSLGQGPEFLIYFQGTGAADDSGLPNDRFFAVRPEGSVSTLKIQRTERGDSAVYLCASSRGLAGADTQYFGPGTRLTVL.

The chain joins TRBV5-8 to TRBJ2-7; 12 bases are a match to TRBD2. Germline V gene lookup returns CDR1 SGHTS and CDR2 YDEGEE. The ends lost 1 base at V and 8 bases at J; junction bases unmatched: 10. The CDR3 has 16 residues. The CDR3 reads CASSLFPSGLAGQQYF. CDR3 bases: TGTGCCAGCAGCTTGTTTCCCTCCGGACTAGCGGGGCAGCAGTACTTC.

The chain combines TRBV19 with TRBJ1-5; D unclear. Germline V gene lookup returns CDR1 LNHDA and CDR2 SQIVND (reference sequence). The CDR3 loop spans 16 amino acids. V was clipped by 3 bases and J by 0 bases, with 12 bases between them. This CDR3 reads CASSIRGRRSNQPQHF. The DNA of the CDR3 is TGTGCCAGTAGTATTCGAGGGAGACGTAGCAATCAGCCCCAGCATTTT. Filled out from reference TRBV19 and TRBJ1-5, the complete variable domain reads DGGITQSPKYLFRKEGQNVTLSCEQNLNHDAMYWYRQDPGQGLRLIYYSQIVNDFQKGDIAEGYSVSREKKESFPLTVTSAQKNPTAFYLCASSIRGRRSNQPQHFGDGTRLSIL.

The rearrangement joins TRBV6-5 to TRBJ2-7, with TRBD1 matching 9 bases. With 6 bases clipped from V and 6 bases from J, the junction kept 6 bases outside the gene matches. The CDR3 is made up of 13 amino acids. Germline assignment: CDR1 MNHEY and CDR2 SVGAGI. The CDR3 region is CASSPGTGFEQYF. The CDR3 DNA reads as TGTGCCAGCAGCCCCGGGACAGGGTTCGAGCAGTACTTC.

V is TRBV19 and J is TRBJ1-1, with no clear D. V was cut by 6 bases and J by 1 base, with 9 bases left in between. This CDR3 region has 13 residues. From germline, CDR1 is LNHDA and CDR2 SQIVND (reference sequence). This CDR3 is CASSEGRNTEAFF. The CDR3 DNA reads as TGTGCCAGTAGCGAAGGGAGGAACACTGAAGCTTTCTTT.

This clone has more than one count but fewer than ten. The chain's CDR3 is CASSPNGQPQETQYF. The CDR3 nucleotides read TGTGCCAGCAGCCCGAACGGACAGCCCCAAGAGACCCAGTACTTC. This rearrangement joins TRBV5-4 to TRBJ2-5; D may be TRBD1 (6 bases). Per the germline V gene, CDR1 is SGHNT and CDR2 is YYREEE (reference sequence). CDR3 size: 15 residues. With 4 bases removed from V and 1 base from J, the gap between germline ends came to 14 bases. The entire variable domain, with the rest obtained from reference TRBV5-4 and TRBJ2-5, is as follows: ETGVTQSPTHLIKTRGQQVTLRCSSQSGHNTVSWYQQALGQGPQFIFQYYREEENGRGNFPPRFSGLQFPNYSSELNVNALELDDSALYLCASSPNGQPQETQYFGPGTRLLVL.

The chain links TRBV18 to TRBJ1-2; no clear D. The germline V and J ends were trimmed by 8 bases and 3 bases, with 13 bases remaining between them. CDR1 and CDR2 (germline): KGHSH, LQKENI. This CDR3 comprises 13 residues. The DNA of the CDR3 is TGTGCCAGCACGAGAGACGGGTACTATGGCTACACCTTC. Its translation is CASTRDGYYGYTF. The complete variable domain, with remaining parts taken from reference TRBV18 and TRBJ1-2, reads NAGVMQNPRHLVRRRGQEARLRCSPMKGHSHVYWYRQLPEEGLKFMVYLQKENIIDESGMPKERFSAEFPKEGPSILRIQQVVRGDSAAYFCASTRDGYYGYTFGSGTRLTVV.

V and J are TRBV2 and TRBJ1-1, with a tentative D call TRBD1 (6 bases). Trimming shortened V by 4 bases and J by 6 bases, and 15 bases separated the two germline ends. Germline assignment: CDR1 SNHLY and CDR2 FYNNEI. The CDR3 spans 14 residues. CDR3 residues: CASSANRALSEAFF. The CDR3 DNA sequence: TGTGCCAGCAGTGCGAACAGGGCGCTCTCTGAAGCTTTCTTT.

V and J are TRBV5-1 and TRBJ1-2; 9 positions agree with TRBD1. In germline, CDR1 is SGHRS, CDR2 YFSETQ. V trimming: 4 bases; J trimming: 2 bases; junction bases outside the gene matches: 3. The CDR3 runs to 14 residues. The CDR3: CASSPGTGNYGYTF. The CDR3 region has the DNA TGCGCCAGCAGCCCAGGGACAGGGAACTATGGCTACACCTTC.

This chain uses TRBV5-8 with TRBJ1-2; possible D gene TRBD1, 6 bases. V dropped 1 base and J dropped 4 bases, with 11 bases sitting between them. Germline lookup yields CDR1 SGHTS and CDR2 YDEGEE. The CDR3 runs to 14 residues. The CDR3 reads CASSLTDSLYGYTF. The CDR3, as DNA: TGTGCCAGCAGCTTGACGGACAGCCTCTATGGCTACACCTTC.

The rearrangement joins TRBV14 to TRBJ1-6; D gene uncertain. V was clipped by 1 base and J by 7 bases, with 11 bases between them. The CDR3 consists of 15 residues. CDR1 and CDR2 from the germline V gene are SGHDN and FVKESK. CDR3 in amino acids: CASSQVAASNSPLHF. The CDR3 DNA reads as TGTGCCAGCAGCCAAGTGGCGGCATCAAATTCACCCCTCCACTTT.

The genes are TRBV6-5 and TRBJ1-3; D not certain. This CDR3 is built from 16 residues. V lost 0 bases to trimming and J lost 0 bases, with 9 bases between them. The V gene's germline CDR1 is MNHEY and CDR2 SVGAGI. CDR3 coding DNA: TGTGCCAGCAGTTACTCAGGAGGAATCTCTGGAAACACCATATATTTT. This sequence encodes CASSYSGGISGNTIYF.

This chain links TRBV29-1 with TRBJ1-4; 7 bases agree with TRBD1. Unmatched junction bases numbered 5, after V lost 6 bases and J lost 7 bases. This CDR3 is 12 amino acids long. The V gene's germline CDR1 is SQVTM and CDR2 ANQGSEA. CDR3 amino acids: CSVRQGSEKLFF. CDR3 DNA sequence: TGCAGCGTCCGACAGGGTAGTGAAAAACTGTTTTTT.

This clone was counted a few times. The chain uses TRBV9 and TRBJ1-5; D uncertain. Trimming removed 3 bases from V and 5 bases from J, with 9 bases in between. The CDR3 covers 13 residues. CDR1 is SGDLS and CDR2 is YYNGEE in the germline V gene. The CDR3 bases are TGTGCCAGCAGCGCCTCTGCGGATCAGCCCCAGCATTTT. Translated, it gives CASSASADQPQHF.

The chain combines TRBV27 with TRBJ1-5; D is ambiguous. V was shortened by 6 bases and J by 1 base, with 10 bases between the two germline ends. CDR1 MNHEY and CDR2 SMNVEV come from the germline V gene (reference sequence). The CDR3 has 14 residues. The CDR3 bases are TGTGCCAGCAGCCCCGGCGGAAGCAATCAGCCCCAGCATTTT. Translation gives CASSPGGSNQPQHF.

This chain links TRBV12-5 with TRBJ2-1; 11 nucleotides agree with TRBD2. The CDR3 runs to 16 residues. Looked up from germline, CDR1 is LGHNT and CDR2 is FRNRAP. After removal of 1 base from V and 4 bases from J, the junction contained 3 bases not matched to a gene. The CDR3 sequence: CASGLGLAGGYNEQFF. The CDR3 nucleotides read TGTGCTAGTGGTTTGGGGCTAGCGGGAGGATACAATGAGCAGTTCTTC.

The chain is built from TRBV11-2 and TRBJ2-4; 7 bases are a match to TRBD1. With V trimmed by 6 bases and J by 0 bases, 11 bases remained unmatched. The length of the CDR3 is 17 residues. CDR1 is SGHAT and CDR2 is FQNNGV in the germline V gene. CDR3 DNA sequence: TGTGCCAGCAGGAGCCTACAGGGGCGCTTAGCCAAAAACATTCAGTACTTC. Translating gives CASRSLQGRLAKNIQYF.

J is TRBJ1-2 and V is TRBV28; no definite D call. Germline CDR1 is MDHEN and CDR2 is SYDVKM. The CDR3 length is 13 residues. V lost 3 bases and J lost 5, with 10 bases in between. The CDR3 nucleotides are TGTGCCAGCAGTTTCGGGAATGGGTATGGCTACACCTTC. Translated: CASSFGNGYGYTF.

The V call is TRBV7-2, the J call TRBJ1-6, with D unresolved. CDR1 and CDR2 from the germline V gene are SGHTA and FQGNSA. Trimming removed 3 bases at V and 5 bases at J, with 5 bases between. CDR3 length equals 13 residues. CDR3 sequence reads: CASSFEHNSPLHF. The CDR3 DNA reads as TGTGCCAGCAGCTTTGAACATAATTCACCCCTCCACTTT. The variable domain in full, completed from reference TRBV7-2 and TRBJ1-6, reads GAGVSQSPSNKVTEKGKDVELRCDPISGHTALYWYRQSLGQGLEFLIYFQGNSAPDKSGLPSDRFSAERTGGSVSTLTIQRTQQEDSAVYLCASSFEHNSPLHFGNGTRLTVT.